These 8 T cell receptor beta chains were sequenced from one sample in a study of blood T cells in healthy people across ages. A second PCR, run for roughly 7 to 12 cycles, used a sample-barcoded 5' primer plus a J-beta primer mix. TCRdb passed the 5' RACE reads through MiXCR, listing each CDR3 protein once. The data show over 950,000 distinct CDR3 sequences, 35% to 45% seen once. Sequences were obtained from blood. These receptors were collected from a man younger than 30 in good health.

V gene TRBV28 combines with J gene TRBJ1-5, with a possible D match to TRBD1 (6 bases). With 8 bases removed from V and 2 bases from J, the gap between germline ends came to 16 bases. CDR1 and CDR2 (germline): MDHEN, SYDVKM. The CDR3 has 15 amino acids. CDR3: CASSGGQVGNQPQHF. As DNA, the CDR3 is TGTGCCAGCTCTGGGGGGCAGGTTGGCAATCAGCCCCAGCATTTT.

The chain employs TRBV20-1 and TRBJ2-2; perhaps TRBD1 as D (7 bases). Per germline, CDR1 DFQATT and CDR2 SNEGSKA (reference sequence). The CDR3 loop spans 15 amino acids. Between the trimmed V and J ends, which lost 4 bases and 9 bases, there was a span of 21 bases. CDR3: CSANAAGTVDRELFF. The CDR3 bases are TGCAGTGCTAACGCGGCGGGGACAGTTGACCGGGAGCTGTTTTTT.

A word on this clonotype: Compared with germline, one end of the junction differs, possibly owing to a read error. This chain links TRBV27 with TRBJ1-4, with D uncertain. The CDR3 has 15 residues. Per the germline V gene, CDR1 is MNHEY and CDR2 is SMNVEV (reference sequence). In nucleotides, the CDR3 is TGTGCCAGCAGTTTATCATGGGTTGCTAATGAGAAACTGTTTTTT. It codes for CASSLSWVANEKLFF.

V gene TRBV29-1 combines with J gene TRBJ1-1; D may be TRBD1 (5 bases). V shed 4 bases and J shed 5 bases, with 14 bases lying between them. This CDR3 spans 13 amino acids. From germline, CDR1 is SQVTM and CDR2 ANQGSEA. The CDR3 here is CSVGGRAHTEAFF. CDR3 bases: TGCAGCGTTGGGGGCAGGGCCCATACTGAAGCTTTCTTT.

The rearrangement uses TRBV30 and TRBJ1-5, with D unclear. This CDR3 is 13 amino acids long. Trimming took 0 bases from V and 3 from J, leaving 6 bases between them. Per the germline V gene, CDR1 is GTSNPN and CDR2 is SVGIG (reference sequence). DNA of the CDR3: TGTGCCTGGAGTGTATCTTTCAATCAGCCCCAGCATTTT. This encodes CAWSVSFNQPQHF.

This clonotype was observed once. One end of the junction does not line up with germline, which may come from a read error. The rearrangement uses TRBV12-3 or TRBV12-4 and TRBJ2-1; possibly TRBD1 or TRBD2 for D (5 bases each). The CDR3 totals 13 residues. For the CDR3, the DNA is TGTGCCAGCAGTAACGGGGCCTACAATAAGCAGTTCTTC. This sequence encodes CASSNGAYNKQFF.

This clonotype showed up many times. A much larger clonotype is one base distant, so this may be a read error. This sequence joins TRBV5-6 and TRBJ2-5; the match to TRBD1 covers 9 bases. V was clipped by 1 base and J by 11 bases; unmatched bases: 24. Germline CDR1 is SGHDT and CDR2 is YYEEEE. This CDR3 is built from 19 residues. CDR3 nucleotide sequence: TGTGCCAGCAGCTTGCCACAATCTAGGGACAGGGAAAGGCACAATGAGCAGTACTTC. As protein: CASSLPQSRDRERHNEQYF.

The V gene is TRBV7-3, the J gene TRBJ2-3; the match to TRBD2 covers 10 bases. V was pared by 2 bases and J by 2 bases, with 10 bases of the junction left unmatched. This CDR3 has 18 residues. Germline lookup yields CDR1 SGHTA and CDR2 FQGTGA. The CDR3, as DNA: TGTGCCAGCAGCTTATTGGCCAGCGGGGGGGGCGACACAGATACGCAGTATTTT. Amino acids: CASSLLASGGGDTDTQYF. Complete variable domain (other parts from reference TRBV7-3 and TRBJ2-3): GAGVSQTPSNKVTEKGKYVELRCDPISGHTALYWYRQSLGQGPEFLIYFQGTGAADDSGLPNDRFFAVRPEGSVSTLKIQRTERGDSAVYLCASSLLASGGGDTDTQYFGPGTRLTVL.